These 27 T cell receptor beta chains originate from one sample sequenced in a study of identifying expanded T cells in peripheral blood. Generated by immunoSEQ multiplex PCR, the TCRdb table keeps only in-frame clones and is missing some. The sample holds 60,000 to 70,000 clones, around 81% seen once. Sequenced material: blood. Every receptor here comes from a person aged 18 to 75 in good health.

This chain uses TRBV18 with TRBJ1-2; tentatively, D is TRBD1 (6 bases). Trimming left V 2 bases short and J 1 base short, with 17 bases between. Germline CDR1 and CDR2: KGHSH and LQKENI. The CDR3 spans 17 residues. The CDR3 is CASSPTVDRTINYGYTF. The CDR3 nucleotides read TGTGCCAGCTCACCAACGGTTGACAGGACCATTAACTATGGCTACACCTTC. Based on the CDR3 plus reference TRBV18 and TRBJ1-2, the full variable domain is NAGVMQNPRHLVRRRGQEARLRCSPMKGHSHVYWYRQLPEEGLKFMVYLQKENIIDESGMPKERFSAEFPKEGPSILRIQQVVRGDSAAYFCASSPTVDRTINYGYTFGSGTRLTVV.

CDR3 DNA sequence: TGTGCCAGCAGTACTAGCGGGGGGATCACCGGGGAGCTGTTTTTT. Residues: CASSTSGGITGELFF. The chain recombines TRBV6-5 with TRBJ2-2; 12 nucleotides match TRBD2. The CDR3 spans 15 residues. V was clipped by 5 bases and J by 4 bases; unmatched bases: 2. CDR1 is MNHEY, CDR2 SVGAGI, per germline.

J is TRBJ2-1 and V is TRBV7-2; 11 bases line up with TRBD2. This CDR3 is built from 15 residues. CDR1 and CDR2 (germline): SGHTA, FQGNSA. With 6 bases clipped from V and 4 bases from J, the junction kept 5 bases outside the gene matches. CDR3: CASSHTSGGYNEQFF. CDR3 nucleotide sequence: TGTGCCAGCAGTCATACTAGCGGGGGATACAATGAGCAGTTCTTC.

The chain recombines TRBV12-5 with TRBJ1-4; 7 positions match TRBD1. Trimming removed 1 base from V and 17 bases from J; junction bases left unmatched: 16. CDR1 and CDR2 (germline): LGHNT, FRNRAP. There are 15 residues in the CDR3. In nucleotides, the CDR3 is TGTGCTAGTGGTTTGGCCGGGACAGTACTATCCCCATTTTTTTTT. This encodes CASGLAGTVLSPFFF.

The chain couples TRBV6-1 to TRBJ1-2, with D unresolved. Per germline, CDR1 MNHNS and CDR2 SASEGT. The CDR3 spans 14 residues. Trimming cost V 4 bases and J 0 bases, with 9 bases left between them. In DNA, the CDR3 is TGTGCCAGCAGTGTGGAAACGGCTAACTATGGCTACACCTTC. Protein: CASSVETANYGYTF.

A single count supports this clone. This sequence joins TRBV6-6 and TRBJ1-1, with TRBD1 identical over 9 bases. The CDR3 has 15 residues. With V trimmed by 5 bases and J by 10 bases, 14 bases remained unmatched. CDR1 is MNHNY, CDR2 SVGAGI, per germline (reference sequence). CDR3 amino acids: CASSDPGQGYFRAFF. The CDR3 DNA sequence: TGTGCCAGCAGTGACCCGGGACAGGGCTACTTTCGAGCTTTCTTT.

J is TRBJ1-2 and V is TRBV7-6; TRBD1 aligns across 7 bases. The CDR3 consists of 15 residues. In germline, CDR1 is SGHVS, CDR2 FNYEAQ. V shed 5 bases and J 0 bases; nucleotides not matched to a gene: 6. The CDR3 loop reads CASSPGTDTNYGYTF. CDR3 DNA: TGTGCCAGCAGCCCAGGGACAGACACTAACTATGGCTACACCTTC.

The genes are TRBV10-1 and TRBJ2-7; the match to TRBD1 covers 8 bases. From germline, CDR1 is WNHNN and CDR2 SYGVQD (reference sequence). Trimming took 6 bases from V and 2 from J; bases not matched to a gene: 9. CDR3 length equals 15 residues. CDR3 sequence (DNA): TGCGCCAGCAGCTACCGGGACAGGAGACCCTACGAGCAGTACTTC. Translating it yields CASSYRDRRPYEQYF.

This clone has a single count. The rearrangement links TRBV7-9 to TRBJ2-1, with TRBD2 identical over 7 bases. Germline V gene data show CDR1 as SEHNR and CDR2 as FQNEAQ (reference sequence). This CDR3 is 17 amino acids long. Trimming at V came to 4 bases and at J to 2 bases, leaving 11 bases not matched to a gene. In nucleotides, the CDR3 is TGTGCCAGCAGCTCCGCCGTCAGCGGGATCCCCTACAATGAGCAGTTCTTC. This encodes CASSSAVSGIPYNEQFF.

The V and J genes are TRBV5-1 and TRBJ1-4; possible D gene TRBD1, 5 bases. Germline V CDR1 and CDR2: SGHRS, YFSETQ. The CDR3 has 15 residues. V lost 1 base and J 6 bases, leaving 13 bases between the germline ends. This chain's CDR3 is CASSLSGRRDEKLFF. The CDR3 nucleotides read TGCGCCAGCAGCTTGTCGGGGCGCCGGGATGAAAAACTGTTTTTT.

This sequence joins TRBV10-1 and TRBJ1-1; D possibly corresponds to TRBD1 (6 bases). The CDR3 consists of 15 residues. V lost 3 bases and J lost 5, with 16 bases in between. Per germline, CDR1 WNHNN and CDR2 SYGVQD (reference sequence). CDR3 sequence (DNA): TGCGCCAGCAGTGAAAGTCCGACAGGCCGAACTGAAGCTTTCTTT. Translating it yields CASSESPTGRTEAFF.

This sequence joins TRBV7-3 and TRBJ1-5, with D perhaps TRBD1 (5 bases). Germline values: CDR1 SGHTA, CDR2 FQGTGA. The ends were cut back, 8 bases at V and 3 bases at J, with 14 bases in the middle. The CDR3 runs 14 residues. The CDR3 bases are TGTGCCAGCGAGCCGGGGGAGCACAATCAGCCCCAGCATTTT. Translation gives CASEPGEHNQPQHF.

This clone occurred once. The V call is TRBV7-9, the J call TRBJ2-1; 12 bases are a match to TRBD2. After removal of 5 bases from V and 5 bases from J, the junction contained 4 bases not matched to a gene. Germline CDR1 and CDR2: SEHNR and FQNEAQ (reference sequence). This CDR3 spans 15 amino acids. The CDR3: CASSKTSGRNNEQFF. For the CDR3, the DNA is TGTGCCAGCAGCAAGACTAGCGGGAGAAACAATGAGCAGTTCTTC.

The rearrangement joins TRBV7-2 to TRBJ2-1; D is undetermined. This CDR3 is 13 amino acids long. Trimming cost V 3 bases and J 4 bases, with 7 bases left between them. CDR1 and CDR2 (germline): SGHTA, FQGNSA. CDR3 residues: CASSLTVYNEQFF. CDR3 in DNA: TGTGCCAGCAGCTTGACTGTATACAATGAGCAGTTCTTC.

The chain combines TRBV19 with TRBJ2-2, with 8 bases that match TRBD1. The length of the CDR3 is 17 residues. Germline V gene lookup returns CDR1 LNHDA and CDR2 SQIVND (reference sequence). Losses at the gene ends were 4 bases for V and 3 bases for J; bases not matched to a gene: 10. Here the CDR3 DNA reads TGTGCCAGTAGTAACCCGCCCGGGACAGGAGACACCGGGGAGCTGTTTTTT. Translating gives CASSNPPGTGDTGELFF.

The chain links TRBV7-9 to TRBJ2-3; unclear D gene. There are 13 residues in the CDR3. CDR1 SEHNR and CDR2 FQNEAQ come from the germline V gene (reference sequence). Trimming removed 1 base at V and 8 bases at J, with 10 bases between. The CDR3 reads CASSLEVMGTQYF. CDR3 sequence (DNA): TGTGCCAGCAGCTTAGAGGTGATGGGTACGCAGTATTTT.

The genes are TRBV6-6 and TRBJ2-7; D may be TRBD2 (6 bases). The CDR3 totals 16 residues. Germline CDR1 and CDR2: MNHNY and SVGAGI (reference sequence). V shed 2 bases and J shed 2 bases, with 16 bases lying between them. The CDR3 coding sequence is TGTGCCAGCAGTTACGCGGGCACTAGCCGAACCTACGAGCAGTACGTC. This translates into CASSYAGTSRTYEQYV.

This clone was seen only once. The rearrangement joins TRBV5-1 to TRBJ2-5; D remains unclear. This CDR3 has 15 amino acids. V dropped 0 bases and J dropped 5 bases, with 14 bases sitting between them. Germline V gene lookup returns CDR1 SGHRS and CDR2 YFSETQ. The CDR3 loop is CASSLGTNLGETQYF. As DNA, the CDR3 is TGCGCCAGCAGCTTGGGGACGAATCTGGGCGAGACCCAGTACTTC.

The rearrangement links TRBV6-1 to TRBJ2-1; 7 bases agree with TRBD1. Germline V gene sequence: CDR1 MNHNS, CDR2 SASEGT. V gave up 3 bases and J gave up 12 bases; unmatched junction bases: 26. There are 19 residues in the CDR3. The CDR3 protein is CASSDRPSYRGKNAEGQFF. DNA of the CDR3: TGTGCCAGCAGTGATAGGCCCTCCTACAGGGGAAAAAACGCAGAGGGGCAGTTCTTC.

The CDR3 loop reads CASSSGGATFF. CDR3 in DNA: TGTGCCAGCAGTTCTGGGGGGGCAACTTTCTTT. The chain combines TRBV6-5 with TRBJ1-1; a possible D gene is TRBD1 (6 bases). With 4 bases removed from V and 12 bases from J, the gap between germline ends came to 12 bases. The CDR3 sequence is 11 residues long. Germline lookup yields CDR1 MNHEY and CDR2 SVGAGI.

The CDR3 DNA reads as TGTGCCAGCAGCTCAGTCAGGGCTAGCACAGATACGCAGTATTTT. Translated: CASSSVRASTDTQYF. The chain joins TRBV5-5 to TRBJ2-3; maybe TRBD1 (5 bases). This CDR3 has 15 residues. Trimming stripped 3 bases from V and 0 bases from J, with 11 bases between. Per the germline V gene, CDR1 is SGHKS and CDR2 is YYEKEE (reference sequence).

The chain joins TRBV10-2 to TRBJ1-5; perhaps TRBD1 as D (5 bases). V dropped 3 bases and J dropped 0 bases, with 15 bases sitting between them. Germline V gene data show CDR1 as WSHSY and CDR2 as SAAADI. The CDR3 totals 17 residues. The CDR3 nucleotides are TGCGCCAGCAGTGATGGGAGAAAGACAGCTAGCAATCAGCCCCAGCATTTT. Its translation: CASSDGRKTASNQPQHF.

As to this clone: Sequence at one end of the junction differs from germline and may be a read error. The chain employs TRBV11-2 and TRBJ2-7; 9 nucleotides align to TRBD2. In germline, CDR1 is SGHAT, CDR2 FQNNGV. The CDR3 extends over 12 amino acids. The CDR3 region is CASSLTRGLADF. The CDR3, as DNA: TGTGCCAGCAGCTTAACTCGGGGACTAGCCGACTTC.

The rearrangement links TRBV27 to TRBJ2-7; TRBD1 matches at 7 bases. CDR1 is MNHEY, CDR2 SMNVEV, per germline (reference sequence). V shed 5 bases, J shed 6 bases, and the junction held 7 bases outside the gene matches. The CDR3 contains 13 residues. The CDR3 loop reads CASSPKTGFEQYF. CDR3 DNA: TGTGCCAGCAGTCCGAAGACAGGGTTCGAGCAGTACTTC.

This sequence joins TRBV11-3 and TRBJ1-1; D remains unclear. The CDR3 contains 14 residues. Germline loops: CDR1 SGHNT, CDR2 YENEEA. The V gene lost 2 bases and the J gene lost 1 base, with 8 bases spanning the gap. This CDR3 reads CASSLNRGNTEAFF. CDR3 DNA sequence: TGTGCCAGCAGCTTAAACCGAGGGAACACTGAAGCTTTCTTT.

The rearrangement joins TRBV6-8 to TRBJ2-7; weak D call: TRBD1 (5 bases). This CDR3 is 12 amino acids long. The V end was cut by 9 bases, the J end by 1 base, with 10 bases between. Germline V gene sequence: CDR1 MNHGY, CDR2 SAAAGT. CDR3 amino acids: CARRQGSYEQYV. The CDR3 DNA follows: TGTGCCAGGAGGCAGGGTTCCTACGAGCAGTACGTC.

CDR3 loop: CASSQGLGNTIYF. The CDR3 bases are TGTGCCAGTAGTCAAGGACTTGGAAACACCATATATTTT. V is TRBV19 and J is TRBJ1-3; D gene uncertain. With 5 bases removed from V and 3 bases from J, the gap between germline ends came to 8 bases. The CDR3 consists of 13 residues. Germline CDR1 reads LNHDA; CDR2 reads SQIVND (reference sequence).